This T cell receptor beta chain was observed in a study of chemoradiotherapy in HPV16-positive cancers. About this clone: The antigen is unknown.

Method: immunoSEQ multiplex PCR; TCRdb's copy keeps in-frame clones and lacks some. The table includes roughly 6,700 clones, 75% to 90% detected once. Findings and limits, study-wide: Candidate HPV-specific clones and E7-related TCR motifs grew in tumor during treatment.

CDR3 length: 15 residues. Trimming cost V 6 bases and J 4 bases, with 16 bases left between them. Germline V gives CDR1 LNHDA, CDR2 SQIVND (reference sequence). V gene TRBV19 combines with J gene TRBJ2-1; D tentatively fits TRBD1 or TRBD2 (5 bases each). The sequence was collected from a human donor with HPV-associated anogenital cancer. This sample comprised tumor tissue, obtained from a patient who underwent chemoradiotherapy. The CDR3 bases are TGTGCCAGTAGCCCAGGAGAGGGGCTGTACAATGAGCAGTTCTTC. Translation: CASSPGEGLYNEQFF.